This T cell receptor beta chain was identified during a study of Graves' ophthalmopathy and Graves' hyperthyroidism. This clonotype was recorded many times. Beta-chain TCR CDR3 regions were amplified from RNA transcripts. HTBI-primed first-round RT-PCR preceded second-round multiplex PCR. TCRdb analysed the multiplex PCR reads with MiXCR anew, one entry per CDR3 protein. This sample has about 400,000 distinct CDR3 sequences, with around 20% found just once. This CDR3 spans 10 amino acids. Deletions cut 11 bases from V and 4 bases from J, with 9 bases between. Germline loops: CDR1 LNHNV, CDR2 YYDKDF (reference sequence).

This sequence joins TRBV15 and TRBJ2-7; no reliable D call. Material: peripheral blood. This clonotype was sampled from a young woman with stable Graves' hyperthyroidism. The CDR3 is CAGWAYEQYF. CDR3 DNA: TGTGCCGGGTGGGCTTACGAGCAGTACTTC.